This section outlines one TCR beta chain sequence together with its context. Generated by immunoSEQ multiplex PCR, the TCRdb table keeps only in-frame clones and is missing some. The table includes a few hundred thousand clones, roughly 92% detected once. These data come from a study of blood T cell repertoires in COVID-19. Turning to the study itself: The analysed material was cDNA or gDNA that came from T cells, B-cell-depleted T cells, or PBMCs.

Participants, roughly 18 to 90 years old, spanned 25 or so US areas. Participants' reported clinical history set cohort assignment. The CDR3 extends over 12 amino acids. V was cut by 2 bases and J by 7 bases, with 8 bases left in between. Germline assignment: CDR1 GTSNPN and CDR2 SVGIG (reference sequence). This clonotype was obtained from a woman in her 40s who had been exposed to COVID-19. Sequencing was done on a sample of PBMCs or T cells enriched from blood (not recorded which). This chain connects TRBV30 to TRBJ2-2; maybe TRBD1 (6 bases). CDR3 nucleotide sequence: TGTGCCTGGAGTCAGGGGATCGGGGAGCTGTTTTTT. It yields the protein CAWSQGIGELFF.